This record looks at one T cell receptor beta chain sequence and its context. Its antigen remains unknown. Sequencing was performed with immunoSEQ multiplex PCR; in TCRdb, only in-frame clones are kept and a portion is missing. In the table there are 40,000 to 50,000 clones, about 88% of which are singletons. This CDR3 spans 14 amino acids. CDR1 LNHDA and CDR2 SQIVND come from the germline V gene (reference sequence). The V and J ends lost 1 base and 1 base respectively, with 2 bases between them. This entry belongs to a study of T cells in localized non-small cell lung cancer. Study-wide points: Adjacent lung was found to contain a median approximately 52 of the top 100 tumor clones.

The chain recombines TRBV19 with TRBJ2-6; D remains ambiguous. The specimen comprised peripheral blood, sampled before any cancer treatment. The TCR sequence derives from a woman between 18 and 55 years old with stage III lung adenocarcinoma. The chain's CDR3 is CASSIGSGANVLTF. CDR3 nucleotide sequence: TGTGCCAGTAGTATAGGGTCTGGGGCCAACGTCCTGACTTTC.